A single sample is the source of the 11 T cell receptor beta chains below, sequenced in a study of cytomegalovirus exposure and HLA in healthy donors. The PCR used 60 Vbeta and 13 Jbeta primers. Method: immunoSEQ multiplex PCR; TCRdb's copy keeps in-frame clones and lacks some. Of under 110,000 clones in the sample, 70% to 75% were seen once. Sequenced sample: PBMCs. The receptor source for this set is a female donor in good health and CMV-seronegative.

This clone came up a few times. The chain has TRBV6-6 and TRBJ1-5; 8 bases agree with TRBD1. CDR3 length: 15 residues. Germline loops: CDR1 MNHNY, CDR2 SVGAGI (reference sequence). V shed 6 bases, J shed 4 bases, and the junction held 8 bases outside the gene matches. This CDR3 is CASRPTGDGNQPQHF. CDR3 sequence (DNA): TGTGCCAGCAGGCCGACAGGGGACGGGAATCAGCCCCAGCATTTT.

This clone has a single count. The V call is TRBV13, the J call TRBJ2-5, with a tentative D call TRBD2 (6 bases). TRBJ2-7 matches the DNA end more closely, so the J call is doubtful. Germline CDR1 PRHDT, CDR2 FYEKMQ (reference sequence). The CDR3 is 14 amino acids. CDR3 coding DNA: TGTGCCAGCAGCTCAAGACTAGGGCGTAACGAGCAGTACTTC. Protein product: CASSSRLGRNEQYF.

The chain joins TRBV6-5 to TRBJ2-2; TRBD2 agrees at 9 bases. The V gene end was trimmed by 7 bases and the J gene end by 5 bases; junction bases not matched to a gene: 5. The CDR3 sequence is 14 residues long. The germline V gene has CDR1 MNHEY and CDR2 SVGAGI. CDR3 DNA: TGTGCCAGCACCCTCGCGGGGGGGACCGGGGAGCTGTTTTTT. It specifies CASTLAGGTGELFF.

This clone was recorded a few times. CDR3 nucleotides: TGTGCCAGCAGCTTAGATCTAGGGAGGGGAACTTTCAATGAGCAGTTCTTC. Protein product: CASSLDLGRGTFNEQFF. The chain has TRBV11-2 and TRBJ2-1, with 7 bases identical to TRBD2. Trimming removed 0 bases from V and 6 bases from J; junction bases left unmatched: 11. The CDR3 sequence is 17 residues long. Germline CDR1 SGHAT, CDR2 FQNNGV. The full variable domain, its missing parts supplied by reference TRBV11-2 and TRBJ2-1, is EAGVAQSPRYKIIEKRQSVAFWCNPISGHATLYWYQQILGQGPKLLIQFQNNGVVDDSQLPKDRFSAERLKGVDSTLKIQPAKLEDSAVYLCASSLDLGRGTFNEQFFGPGTRLTVL.

This chain connects TRBV7-6 to TRBJ2-7, with TRBD2 as a possible D gene (6 bases). Germline lookup yields CDR1 SGHVS and CDR2 FNYEAQ. CDR3 length equals 15 residues. The V end lost 5 bases, the J end lost 7 bases, and 21 bases lay between the germline ends. CDR3 amino acids: CASSPGLLAGREQYF. CDR3 nucleotide sequence: TGTGCCAGCAGCCCAGGGCTCCTGGCGGGGAGGGAGCAGTACTTC. The full variable domain, completed using reference TRBV7-6 and TRBJ2-7, is GAGVSQSPRYKVTKRGQDVALRCDPISGHVSLYWYRQALGQGPEFLTYFNYEAQQDKSGLPNDRFSAERPEGSISTLTIQRTEQRDSAMYRCASSPGLLAGREQYFGPGTRLTVT.

This clone was seen more than once but under ten times. The V and J genes are TRBV7-6 and TRBJ2-1; the match to TRBD2 covers 7 bases. V lost 3 bases, J lost 0 bases, and 5 bases stayed unmatched. The CDR3 contains 16 residues. Germline CDR1 reads SGHVS; CDR2 reads FNYEAQ. The CDR3 DNA follows: TGTGCCAGCAGCTTCTTCCGGGAGGACTCCTACAATGAGCAGTTCTTC. This encodes CASSFFREDSYNEQFF. Complete variable domain (other parts from reference TRBV7-6 and TRBJ2-1): GAGVSQSPRYKVTKRGQDVALRCDPISGHVSLYWYRQALGQGPEFLTYFNYEAQQDKSGLPNDRFSAERPEGSISTLTIQRTEQRDSAMYRCASSFFREDSYNEQFFGPGTRLTVL.

The chain has TRBV4-3 and TRBJ1-5; no definite D call. The V gene's germline CDR1 is LGHNA and CDR2 YSLEER. V was cut by 0 bases and J by 2 bases, with 8 bases left in between. The CDR3 runs 15 residues. The DNA for the CDR3 is TGCGCCAGCAGCCAAGATCGGCGGGGCAATCAGCCCCAGCATTTT. Amino acids: CASSQDRRGNQPQHF.

The CDR3 is CASSLVAGGPGEQYF. CDR3 bases: TGTGCCAGCAGCTTAGTGGCGGGAGGGCCGGGCGAGCAGTACTTC. This chain uses TRBV7-8 with TRBJ2-7; TRBD2 aligns across 9 bases. V dropped 1 base and J dropped 6; count of bases not matched to a gene: 7. CDR3 size: 15 residues. Germline V lookup: CDR1 SGHVS, CDR2 FQNEAQ.

As regards this clone: One end of the junction is discordant with germline, which a read error may explain. The chain uses TRBV6-1 and TRBJ2-5; D unresolved. This CDR3 contains 13 residues. Germline V gene data show CDR1 as MNHNS and CDR2 as SASEGT. Here the CDR3 DNA reads TGTGCCAGCAGGGAAGACGGGCAAGAGACCCAGTACTTC. It specifies CASREDGQETQYF.

This chain uses TRBV29-1 with TRBJ1-1; maybe TRBD1 (5 bases). Germline V gene data show CDR1 as SQVTM and CDR2 as ANQGSEA. The CDR3 totals 12 residues. With 4 bases removed from V and 8 bases from J, the gap between germline ends came to 14 bases. The CDR3 spells CSVALTGNEAFF. The CDR3 DNA reads as TGCAGCGTTGCACTAACAGGAAACGAAGCTTTCTTT.

The chain carries TRBV19 and TRBJ2-6; D is unclear. CDR1 LNHDA and CDR2 SQIVND come from the germline V gene (reference sequence). V lost 8 bases, J lost 0 bases, and 5 bases lay in between. This CDR3 region has 13 residues. CDR3 loop: CASQISGANVLTF. The CDR3 DNA sequence: TGTGCCAGTCAAATCTCTGGGGCCAACGTCCTGACTTTC.